Listed below are T cell receptor beta chains from one sample, sequenced in a study of T cell responses to AZD1222 COVID-19 vaccine. The assay was immunoSEQ multiplex PCR, and TCRdb's table has in-frame clones only and misses some. Here the sample spans about 98,000 clones, roughly 86% being singletons. The sample here was peripheral blood, taken on day 0 of AZD1222 vaccination. All receptors derive from an adult in good health. Each CDR3 is given with its conserved first and last residue. D genes are given only for firm matches. Some rows mark clone size as missing; the rest say once, few, many or name a class of expanded clone.

d_call j_call clone_size v_call cdr3_aa cdr3_nt
NA TRBJ1-2 NA TRBV30 CAWGRTQGRGYTF TGTGCCTGGGGACGGACTCAAGGCAGGGGCTACACCTTC
TRBD2 TRBJ2-7 NA TRBV5-1 CASSSTSGPSYEQYF TGCGCCAGCAGCTCGACTAGCGGACCATCCTACGAGCAGTACTTC
TRBD2 TRBJ2-5 NA TRBV19 CASSGGRALETQYF TGTGCCAGTAGTGGGGGGAGGGCACTAGAGACCCAGTACTTC
NA TRBJ2-5 NA TRBV6-2/TRBV6-3 CASSYLDRIQETQYF TGTGCCAGCAGTTATCTCGACAGGATCCAAGAGACCCAGTACTTC
NA TRBJ2-1 NA TRBV27 CASSFPGSKGNEQFF TGTGCCAGCAGTTTCCCGGGTTCCAAAGGGAATGAGCAGTTCTTC
NA TRBJ1-2 NA TRBV5-1 CASSLDPYDYGYTF TGCGCCAGCAGCTTGGATCCCTACGACTATGGCTACACCTTC
NA TRBJ1-5 NA TRBV2 CASRRAGTTGQPQHF TGTGCCAGCAGACGCGCCGGGACAACGGGACAGCCCCAGCATTTT
NA TRBJ2-1 NA TRBV6-2/TRBV6-3 CASSSRGRSNNEQFF TGTGCCAGCAGTTCGCGTGGGAGGAGCAACAATGAGCAGTTCTTC
TRBD1 TRBJ1-6 NA TRBV13 CASGQGMSSYNSPLHF TGTGCCAGCGGACAGGGTATGAGCTCCTATAATTCACCCCTCCACTTT
NA TRBJ1-1 NA TRBV29-1 CSVESPGQNTEAFF TGCAGCGTTGAAAGTCCAGGACAGAACACTGAAGCTTTCTTT
NA TRBJ1-1 NA TRBV7-9 CASSRGAIGTEAFF TGTGCCAGCAGCCGGGGGGCGATTGGTACTGAAGCTTTCTTT
NA TRBJ1-3 NA TRBV6-5 CAIIRTDSGNTIYF TGTGCCATTATACGGACAGACTCTGGAAACACCATATATTTT
NA TRBJ2-1 NA TRBV21-1 CASSREVSGSAHNEQFF TGTGCCAGCAGCAGAGAAGTTAGCGGGAGTGCACACAATGAGCAGTTCTTC
NA TRBJ1-3 NA TRBV12-3/TRBV12-4 CASKRSSGNTIYF TGTGCCAGCAAGAGGAGCTCTGGAAACACCATATATTTT
NA TRBJ1-4 NA TRBV5-4 CASSPDLLYSEKLFF TGTGCCAGCAGCCCGGACCTCCTGTACAGTGAAAAACTGTTTTTT
NA TRBJ2-2 NA TRBV2 CASSTGPKANTGELFF TGTGCCAGCAGTACGGGACCCAAGGCGAACACCGGGGAGCTGTTTTTT
TRBD1 TRBJ2-5 once TRBV3-1/TRBV3-2 CASSQARDRPLLAQYF TGTGCCAGCAGCCAAGCCCGGGACAGGCCCCTCCTGGCCCAGTACTTC
TRBD2 TRBJ2-1 few TRBV3-1/TRBV3-2 CASSQTSGNYNEQFF TGTGCCAGCAGCCAAACTAGCGGGAACTACAATGAGCAGTTCTTC
TRBD2 TRBJ2-1 NA TRBV5-1 CASSLVAGGWNEQFF TGCGCCAGCAGCTTGGTTGCGGGAGGGTGGAATGAGCAGTTCTTC
TRBD1 TRBJ1-6 NA TRBV5-1 CASTPDTGTANSPLHF TGCGCCAGCACCCCGGATACCGGGACAGCAAATTCACCCCTCCACTTT
NA TRBJ2-1 NA TRBV9 CASSEDPLDEQFF TGTGCCAGCAGCGAGGACCCTCTGGATGAGCAGTTCTTC
NA TRBJ2-3 NA TRBV4-2 CASSQLSASTDTQYF TGTGCCAGCAGCCAACTTAGCGCGAGCACAGATACGCAGTATTTT